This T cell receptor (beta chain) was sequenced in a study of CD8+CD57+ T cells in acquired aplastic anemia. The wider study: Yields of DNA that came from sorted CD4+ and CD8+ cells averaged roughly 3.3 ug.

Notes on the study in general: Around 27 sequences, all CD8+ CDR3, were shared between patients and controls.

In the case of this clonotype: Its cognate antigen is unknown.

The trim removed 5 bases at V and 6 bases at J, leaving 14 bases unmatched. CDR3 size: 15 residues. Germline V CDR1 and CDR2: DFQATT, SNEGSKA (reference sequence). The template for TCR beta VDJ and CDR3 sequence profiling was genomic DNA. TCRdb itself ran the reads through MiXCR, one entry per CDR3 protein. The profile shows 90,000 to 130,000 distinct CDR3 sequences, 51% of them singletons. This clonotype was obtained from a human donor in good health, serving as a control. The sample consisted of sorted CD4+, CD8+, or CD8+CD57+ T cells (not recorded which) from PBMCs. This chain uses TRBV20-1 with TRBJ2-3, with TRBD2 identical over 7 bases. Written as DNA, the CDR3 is TGCAGTGCTTCGATCGGGGAGGGGAACACTGATACGCAGTATTTT. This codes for CSASIGEGNTDTQYF.